This T cell receptor (beta chain) was identified during a study of regulatory T cells in long-lasting Graves disease. Background on the study: Patients newly diagnosed with Graves' had been on antithyroid drugs for under 3 months. Overall study results and limits: The analysis examined peripheral blood only and excluded thyroid tissue.

Germline values: CDR1 SQVTM, CDR2 ANQGSEA. This CDR3 is built from 14 residues. V lost 3 bases to trimming and J lost 2 bases, with 11 bases between them. For TCR beta, libraries came from iRepertoire HTBI primers and Arm-PCR of CDR3 regions. TCRdb processed the multiplex PCR reads anew with MiXCR; each CDR3 protein has one entry. The data show around 500,000 distinct CDR3 sequences, about 16% seen once. Time point noted: newly diagnosed GD, antithyroid drugs for less than 3 months. PBMC-derived RNA was used for the TCR library. Peripheral blood, 7.5 to 9.5 milliliters per patient, was collected in EDTA tubes. Notes on this clonotype: No antigen is known for it.

These same data were also listed under a study on T cells in Graves' hyperthyroidism and ophthalmopathy. Per that study: The primer set for the first-round RT-PCR of the TCR CDR3 was HTBI.

The source is a woman aged 35 to 60 with Graves disease. This sample comprised peripheral blood mononuclear cells (PBMCs), obtained at new diagnosis, from a patient treated with antithyroid drugs. The chain joins TRBV29-1 to TRBJ1-3; the D gene is possibly TRBD1 (6 bases). The CDR3 reads CSVDPRGAGNTIYF. The CDR3, as DNA: TGCAGCGTTGATCCCAGGGGAGCTGGAAACACCATATATTTT.